These T cell receptor beta chains were read from a single sample in a study of cytomegalovirus exposure and HLA in healthy donors. The data were produced by immunoSEQ multiplex PCR, yet TCRdb's version contains in-frame clones alone and is incomplete. The data show about 170,000 clones, 79% seen once. Sample: PBMCs. These receptors were obtained from a woman aged 45-65 years in good health and CMV-seronegative. Both conserved end residues are part of each CDR3.

>TRBJ1-4|TRBV18
CASSRYVEGTGREKLFF
>TRBJ2-2|TRBV6-6
CASKRDRDTGELFF
>TRBJ2-7|TRBV7-2
CASSLSGGTVSYEQYF
>TRBJ2-7|TRBV6-6
CATIRGGQYEQYF
>TRBJ1-1|TRBV28
CASSLPWDRGRVNTEAFF
>TRBJ1-5|TRBV15
CATSRDSGGTHAYSNQPQHF
>TRBJ2-2|TRBV5-1
CASRPDTPGELFF
>TRBJ1-1|TRBV4-3
CASSLGTGSAEAFF
>TRBJ1-1|TRBV7-9
CASSRPGETEAFF
>TRBJ1-3|TRBV23-1
CASTWAQWEGNTIYF
>TRBJ2-1|TRBV5-1
CASSSAGDRADEQFF
>TRBJ2-7|TRBV5-1
CASSPTRLAGAGEQYF
>TRBJ2-7|TRBV7-8
CASRLGTSGNLYEQYF
>TRBJ1-5|TRBV29-1
CSVGTGDQPQHF
>TRBJ2-1|TRBV7-2
CASSLPSIEQFF